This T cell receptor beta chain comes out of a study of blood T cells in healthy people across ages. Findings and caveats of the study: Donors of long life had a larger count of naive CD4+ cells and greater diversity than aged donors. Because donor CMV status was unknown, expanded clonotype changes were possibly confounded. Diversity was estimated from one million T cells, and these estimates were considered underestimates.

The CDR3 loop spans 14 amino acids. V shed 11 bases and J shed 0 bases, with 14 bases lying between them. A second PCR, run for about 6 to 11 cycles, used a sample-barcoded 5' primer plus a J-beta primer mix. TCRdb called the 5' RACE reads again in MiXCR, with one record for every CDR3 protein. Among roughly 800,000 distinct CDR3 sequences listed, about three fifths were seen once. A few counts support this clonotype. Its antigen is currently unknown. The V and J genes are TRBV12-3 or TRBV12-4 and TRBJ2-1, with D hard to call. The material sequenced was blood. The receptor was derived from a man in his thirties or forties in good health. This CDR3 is CAASVGSSYNEQFF. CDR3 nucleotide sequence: TGTGCCGCGTCTGTGGGTAGCTCCTACAATGAGCAGTTCTTC.